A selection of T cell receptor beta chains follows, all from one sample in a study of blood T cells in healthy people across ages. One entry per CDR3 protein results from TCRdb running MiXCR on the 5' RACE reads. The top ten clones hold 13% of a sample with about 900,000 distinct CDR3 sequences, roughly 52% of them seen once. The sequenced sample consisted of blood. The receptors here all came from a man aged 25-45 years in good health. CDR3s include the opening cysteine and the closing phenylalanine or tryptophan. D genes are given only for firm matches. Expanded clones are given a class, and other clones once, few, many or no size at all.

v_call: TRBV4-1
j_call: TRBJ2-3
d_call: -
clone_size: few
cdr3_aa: CASSQERGFTDTQYF
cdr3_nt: TGCGCCAGCAGCCAAGAACGGGGGTTCACAGATACGCAGTATTTT

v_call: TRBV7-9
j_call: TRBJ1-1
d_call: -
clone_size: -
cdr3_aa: CASSPVATKNTEAFF
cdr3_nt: TGTGCCAGCAGCCCCGTTGCCACGAAGAACACTGAAGCTTTCTTT

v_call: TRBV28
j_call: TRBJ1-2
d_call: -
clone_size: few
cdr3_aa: CASSLARGPYGYTF
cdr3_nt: TGTGCCAGCAGCCTAGCCCGGGGACCCTATGGCTACACCTTC

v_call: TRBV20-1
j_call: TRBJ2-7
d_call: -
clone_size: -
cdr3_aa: CSARDPTQDLSSSYEQYF
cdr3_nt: TGCAGTGCTAGAGACCCGACCCAGGACCTTAGCAGCTCCTACGAGCAGTACTTC

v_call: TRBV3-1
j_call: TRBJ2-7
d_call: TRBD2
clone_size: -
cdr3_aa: CASSQGGGAWLEQYF
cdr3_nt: TGTGCCAGCAGCCAAGGCGGGGGGGCCTGGCTCGAGCAGTACTTC

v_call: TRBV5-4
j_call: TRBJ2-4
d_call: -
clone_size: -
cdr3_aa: CASSLGGDVGKNIQYF
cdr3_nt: TGTGCCAGCAGCTTGGGAGGGGATGTCGGCAAAAACATTCAGTACTTC

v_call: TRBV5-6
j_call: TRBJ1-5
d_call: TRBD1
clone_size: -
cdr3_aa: CASSIGQGIAQPQHF
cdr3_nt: TGTGCCAGCAGCATTGGACAGGGGATTGCTCAGCCCCAGCATTTT

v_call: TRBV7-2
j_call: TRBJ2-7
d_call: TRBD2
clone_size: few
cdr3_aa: CASSLVGSGGSRSYEQYF
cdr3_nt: TGTGCCAGCAGCTTAGTGGGTAGCGGGGGGTCTCGATCCTACGAGCAGTACTTC

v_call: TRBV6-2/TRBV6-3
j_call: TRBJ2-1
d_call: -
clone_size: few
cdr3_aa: CASSYPRRAGDEQFF
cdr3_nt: TGTGCCAGCAGTTATCCCCGCCGCGCTGGGGATGAGCAGTTCTTC

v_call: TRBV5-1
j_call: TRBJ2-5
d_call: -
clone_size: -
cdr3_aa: CASSSPTGQETQYF
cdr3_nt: TGTGCCAGTAGTTCCCCGACAGGCCAAGAGACCCAGTACTTC

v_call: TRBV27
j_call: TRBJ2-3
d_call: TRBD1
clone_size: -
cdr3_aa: CASRVTGTDTQYF
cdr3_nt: TGTGCCAGCAGAGTGACAGGGACGGATACGCAGTATTTT

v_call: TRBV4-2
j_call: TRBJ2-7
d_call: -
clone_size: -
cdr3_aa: CASSREPRIDEQYF
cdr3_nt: TGTGCCAGCAGCCGAGAACCCAGGATCGACGAGCAGTACTTC

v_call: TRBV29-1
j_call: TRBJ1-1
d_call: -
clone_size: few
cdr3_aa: CSVSGPEGGPEAFF
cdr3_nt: TGCAGCGTTTCAGGGCCCGAAGGGGGACCTGAAGCTTTCTTT

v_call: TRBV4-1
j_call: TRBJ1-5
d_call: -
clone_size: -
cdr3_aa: CASSQEAGRNQPQHF
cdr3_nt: TGCGCCAGCAGCCAAGAGGCAGGGAGGAATCAGCCCCAGCATTTT